The source of this T cell receptor (beta chain) is a study of T cells after yellow fever vaccination. Study-level findings and limits: Abundant clonotypes from the bulk population could have been carried over as contaminants into FACS-sorted repertoires. Only a small proportion of the clonotypes turned up in both the CD4 and the CD8 compartments, likely arising from convergent recombination. A large majority of primary-vaccination clones showed up again after the booster (about 97% CD4, about 90% CD8).

5'RACE template switching produced TCR cDNA carrying a universal primer site and UMIs. TCRdb re-called the 5' RACE reads through MiXCR, storing one row per CDR3 protein. The table includes some 550,000 distinct CDR3 sequences, 15% to 20% detected once. As for this clonotype: Its antigen remains unidentified.

This receptor was obtained from a man aged 30 to 45 who received the YFV17D yellow fever vaccine. The sequenced sample was PBMCs, obtained 15 days after the yellow fever booster vaccination.

CDR3 amino acids: CSARGLASNTQYF. The DNA of the CDR3 is TGCAGTGCTAGAGGGCTAGCGTCGAATACGCAGTATTTT. The chain has TRBV20-1 and TRBJ2-3, with D perhaps matching TRBD2 (6 bases). This CDR3 comprises 13 residues. CDR1 and CDR2 (germline): DFQATT, SNEGSKA (reference sequence). The V and J ends lost 1 base and 7 bases respectively, with 12 bases between them.